What follows are 3 T cell receptor beta chains derived from one specimen sequenced in a study of blood T cell repertoires in COVID-19. Data came from immunoSEQ multiplex PCR; TCRdb stores just in-frame clones and leaves some out. The sample lists 110,000 or so clones; roughly 80% were seen once. The sample comprised peripheral blood. The receptors derive from a human donor in a cohort sampled during active or convalescent COVID-19.

V is TRBV30 and J is TRBJ1-1; D might be TRBD1 (6 bases). The CDR3 sequence is 15 residues long. The V and J ends lost 3 bases and 1 base respectively, with 15 bases between them. Looked up from germline, CDR1 is GTSNPN and CDR2 is SVGIG (reference sequence). CDR3 region: CAWSYAGVRNTEAFF. In DNA form, the CDR3 reads TGTGCCTGGAGCTACGCAGGGGTGAGGAACACTGAAGCTTTCTTT.

The V call is TRBV6-6, the J call TRBJ1-1; a weak D match, TRBD1 (6 bases). The CDR3 length is 14 residues. V dropped 2 bases and J dropped 6 bases, with 13 bases sitting between them. Germline V gene data show CDR1 as MNHNY and CDR2 as SVGAGI (reference sequence). CDR3 in DNA: TGTGCCAGCAGTTACGGGGGGGCGCGGGCTGAAGCTTTCTTT. It encodes CASSYGGARAEAFF.

The chain joins TRBV20-1 to TRBJ2-7; a possible D gene is TRBD2 (6 bases). CDR1 DFQATT and CDR2 SNEGSKA come from the germline V gene (reference sequence). The CDR3 loop spans 11 amino acids. V lost 6 bases and J lost 4, with 10 bases in between. CDR3 protein: CSAEEGYEQYF. In DNA, the CDR3 is TGCAGTGCCGAGGAGGGGTACGAGCAGTACTTC.